These 3 T cell receptor beta chains were sequenced from one sample in a study of OX40 agonist ivuxolimab in advanced cancers. The protocol was immunoSEQ multiplex PCR, while the TCRdb copy is restricted to in-frame clones and leaves out a portion. The data show 60,000 to 85,000 clones, with 70% to 90% seen just once and about 0.9% held by the top ten. This specimen consisted of CD4+ or CD8+ T cells sorted from blood, obtained in a trial of the OX40 agonist ivuxolimab. The receptors derive from an adult with an advanced solid tumor such as melanoma, head and neck, liver or kidney cancer.

The chain links TRBV19 to TRBJ2-7; possible D gene TRBD2, 5 bases. CDR1 is LNHDA, CDR2 SQIVND, per germline (reference sequence). Trimming shortened V by 6 bases and J by 0 bases, and 21 bases separated the two germline ends. CDR3 size: 17 residues. The CDR3 DNA reads TGTGCCAGTAGCCCTTTTCCGACTACCCCAACCTCCTACGAGCAGTACTTC. It encodes CASSPFPTTPTSYEQYF.

The chain employs TRBV4-2 and TRBJ1-4; D uncertain. Trimming removed 3 bases at V and 3 bases at J, with 11 bases between. Germline-derived CDR1 and CDR2 are LGHNA and YNFKEQ. This CDR3 has 15 residues. The CDR3 is CASSQERRANEKLFF. The CDR3 DNA follows: TGTGCCAGCAGCCAGGAAAGGAGGGCTAATGAAAAACTGTTTTTT.

V gene TRBV6-5 combines with J gene TRBJ2-7; maybe TRBD2 (6 bases). Germline V gene sequence: CDR1 MNHEY, CDR2 SVGAGI. The CDR3 sequence is 14 residues long. V lost 8 bases and J 2 bases, leaving 16 bases between the germline ends. CDR3 in DNA: TGTGCCAGCCGAACGGGGGAGCCCCCCTACGAGCAGTACTTC. Its protein is CASRTGEPPYEQYF.